The present T cell receptor (beta chain) was sequenced within a study of Ad26.COV2.S vaccination and SARS-CoV-2 variants. Study summary: Dosing was one shot or two shots 56 days apart.

Regarding the study as a whole: Those who received vaccine or placebo ended up with similar non-spike TCR breadth. Analyses that measured TCR breadth and depth may have underestimated total T cell responses.

Noted treatment: around 19 received Ad26.COV2.S at low or high dose, single or two shots; 5 received placebo; per-sample allocation not given. Day 63 following the first vaccine or placebo injection was when the samples were taken. Recruitment in Boston yielded a donor of adult age, 18-55 years. The protocol was immunoSEQ multiplex PCR, while the TCRdb copy is restricted to in-frame clones and leaves out a portion. The table includes approximately 280,000 clones, 80% to 90% detected once. Details on this clone: What it binds is unknown.

This sequence originates from a person between 18 and 65 years old who received the Ad26.COV2.S COVID-19 vaccine or a placebo. The starting material was peripheral blood, obtained in a trial of Ad26.COV2.S vaccine versus placebo.

CDR3 sequence reads: CASSTGVGYGYTF. In DNA form, the CDR3 reads TGTGCCAGTAGTACGGGGGTTGGCTATGGCTACACCTTC. The rearrangement uses TRBV19 and TRBJ1-2; D is perhaps TRBD1 (5 bases). The V gene lost 4 bases and the J gene lost 4 bases, with 10 bases spanning the gap. Germline V gene lookup returns CDR1 LNHDA and CDR2 SQIVND (reference sequence). This CDR3 has 13 amino acids.